Here is one TCR beta chain with its context. Its antigen is not known. At one of its ends the junction is not consistent with the germline gene, which may arise from a read error. This sample includes further DNA sequences coding for the same CDR3. These data come from a study of cytomegalovirus exposure and HLA in healthy donors. PCR involved 60 Vbeta and 13 Jbeta primers. The table came from immunoSEQ multiplex PCR; TCRdb's copy has only in-frame clones and leaves some out. The table includes about 160,000 clones, 65% to 85% detected once. Study results and limitations: Analysis was carried out at a later point, and it linked a missense DCLRE1C variant to TCR beta V- and J-gene trimming. For cytomegalovirus status, the classifier reportedly gave diagnoses with high specificity and sensitivity.

The germline CDR1 and CDR2 sequences are MGHRA and YSYEKL. The CDR3 runs to 16 residues. This TCR was recovered from a woman in her 50s in good health and CMV-seropositive. The V and J genes are TRBV4-1 and TRBJ1-1; D possibly corresponds to TRBD1 (6 bases). Sequenced: PBMCs. In DNA form, the CDR3 reads TGCGCCAGCAGTCAAGAATTGACAGGAATACCCGATGAAGCTTTCTTT. Its protein is CASSQELTGIPDEAFF.